This is a list of T cell receptor beta chains from one sample in a study of PD-1 blockade in classical Hodgkin lymphoma. Repertoires were generated with immunoSEQ multiplex PCR, while TCRdb's copy carries only in-frame clones and drops some. Of under 110,000 clones in the sample, 75% to 90% were seen once. The sample consisted of peripheral blood mononuclear cells (PBMCs), taken before the second cycle of nivolumab. Receptor source: a human donor with classical Hodgkin lymphoma. The CDR3 runs from the conserved cysteine through the conserved F or W.

V gene	J gene	CDR3 protein
TRBV7-6	TRBJ2-3	CASSSIASTDTQYF
TRBV18	TRBJ1-1	CASSPMDRGPNAEAFF
TRBV10-1	TRBJ2-5	CASNRWVGETQYF
TRBV7-3	TRBJ1-2	CASSLFPGSNYGYTF
TRBV7-2	TRBJ1-6	CASSLVVGLSSYNSPLHF
TRBV19	TRBJ1-1	CASSPGPANTEAFF
TRBV15	TRBJ1-2	CATSRETQGTYGYTF
TRBV6-6	TRBJ2-2	CASTRSGAGELFF
TRBV6-6	TRBJ1-2	CASSPDRGYYGYTF
TRBV28	TRBJ1-1	CASTPWGGRAFF
TRBV5-1	TRBJ2-5	CASSLERGVQETQYF
TRBV6-1	TRBJ1-4	CASSLEATNEKLFF
TRBV5-1	TRBJ1-1	CASSWDRGLGMNTEAFF
TRBV4-2	TRBJ1-3	CASSQDPRTGAGNTIYF
TRBV4-3	TRBJ1-5	CASSQGRNQPQHF
TRBV7-9	TRBJ1-2	CASSPTDRSSHGYTF
TRBV11-2	TRBJ1-1	CASSANRGNTEAFF
TRBV6-1	TRBJ1-2	CASTLDRVRGYTF
TRBV7-9	TRBJ1-5	CASSLRGGANQPQHF
TRBV18	TRBJ2-3	CASSNTDTQYF
TRBV5-1	TRBJ2-5	CASREVRLPETQYF
TRBV9	TRBJ2-3	CASSVGAGWGTDTQYF
TRBV6-6	TRBJ1-2	CASSYTGRGYTF
TRBV6-5	TRBJ1-1	CASRAQGEYTEAFF
TRBV7-3	TRBJ2-2	CASSLTRQGSGELFF
TRBV6-4	TRBJ2-2	CASSDLPVLGGANTGELFF
TRBV9	TRBJ2-1	CASSVQGSTEQFF
TRBV7-2	TRBJ2-3	CASSDLLASDTQYF
TRBV12-5	TRBJ1-5	CASGFSGNQPQHF
TRBV5-1	TRBJ1-2	CASSPRQGERYGYTF
TRBV18	TRBJ1-6	CASSDAGDSYNSPLHF
TRBV7-2	TRBJ1-1	CASSLGNANTEAFF
TRBV7-7	TRBJ2-5	CASSQRGSQETQYF
TRBV19	TRBJ1-5	CASSTVKPLGVSNQPQHF
TRBV19	TRBJ2-1	CASSGTSPHNEQFF
TRBV5-1	TRBJ2-1	CASSPTAGHVNEQFF
TRBV19	TRBJ1-2	CASSIISGVNYGYTF
TRBV5-4	TRBJ2-5	CASSSGLAGGFETQYF
TRBV11-2	TRBJ2-5	CASSPRGAQYF
TRBV5-1	TRBJ2-3	CASSLAVGGTDTQYF
TRBV7-2	TRBJ2-5	CASSLLAAGRETQYF
TRBV14	TRBJ1-1	CASSPLVNTEAFF
TRBV5-6	TRBJ2-2	CASSLASGELFF
TRBV5-1	TRBJ2-1	CASSLAASGRNEQFF
TRBV6-5	TRBJ2-3	CASNRVGPSTDTQYF
TRBV7-9	TRBJ2-7	CASILLWGAPGYEQYF